The 29 T cell receptor beta chains given below trace back to one sample, sequenced in a study of blood T cells in healthy people across ages. Primed by a sample-barcoded 5' primer and a J-beta primer mix, a second PCR proceeded for about 6 to 11 cycles. Using its own MiXCR run on the 5' RACE reads, TCRdb lists one record per CDR3 protein. Here the sample spans approximately 810,000 distinct CDR3 sequences, 29% being singletons. Sequenced input: blood. These receptors were obtained from a woman older than 75 in good health.

The chain recombines TRBV2 with TRBJ2-3; 7 nucleotides align to TRBD1. The CDR3 runs to 15 residues. CDR1 SNHLY and CDR2 FYNNEI come from the germline V gene. V lost 6 bases and J lost 0; bases outside the gene matches: 6. CDR3 amino acids: CASRDYRGSTDTQYF. CDR3 bases: TGTGCCAGCAGAGACTACAGGGGCAGCACAGATACGCAGTATTTT.

The chain uses TRBV5-1 and TRBJ2-1; D may match TRBD1 or TRBD2 (7 bases each). Between the trimmed V and J ends, which lost 3 bases and 9 bases, there was a span of 16 bases. The CDR3 covers 14 residues. Germline V gives CDR1 SGHRS, CDR2 YFSETQ. CDR3: CASSWARGGGEQFF. DNA of the CDR3: TGCGCCAGCAGCTGGGCCAGGGGGGGCGGTGAGCAGTTCTTC.

This clonotype has ten or more counts. The V call is TRBV10-3, the J call TRBJ2-7; D ambiguous. The V end lost 3 bases, the J end lost 4 bases, and 7 bases lay between the germline ends. Germline CDR1 ENHRY, CDR2 SYGVKD. The CDR3 runs 12 residues. The CDR3, as DNA: TGTGCCATCAGTGATAGAAGGTACGAGCAGTACTTC. Translated, it gives CAISDRRYEQYF.

This clonotype was picked up a small number of times. One base away lies a much larger clone, so this may be a sequencing read error. V and J are TRBV7-2 and TRBJ2-1; TRBD2 matches at 16 bases. The J call may not be correct, given that the DNA end is closer to TRBJ2-7. CDR1 is SGHTA and CDR2 is FQGNSA in the germline V gene. This CDR3 region has 17 residues. CDR3 coding DNA: TGTGCCAGCTTGGGACTAGCGGGGGGGACCTCCTACAATGAGCAGTACTTC. This sequence encodes CASLGLAGGTSYNEQYF.

The chain employs TRBV20-1 and TRBJ2-1, with TRBD2 matching over 9 bases. Germline V CDR1 and CDR2: DFQATT, SNEGSKA (reference sequence). Trimming at V came to 5 bases and at J to 0 bases, leaving 11 bases not matched to a gene. The CDR3 loop spans 17 amino acids. Here the CDR3 reads CSAYTSGWTASYNEQFF. In DNA form, the CDR3 reads TGCAGTGCTTACACTAGCGGGTGGACCGCCTCCTACAATGAGCAGTTCTTC.

The genes are TRBV6-1 and TRBJ2-3, with 7 positions matching TRBD2. Trimming took 11 bases from V and 2 from J; bases not matched to a gene: 7. Germline V gene data show CDR1 as MNHNS and CDR2 as SASEGT. There are 13 residues in the CDR3. Here the CDR3 DNA reads TGTGCCGTTCCGGGACTATCCACAGATACGCAGTATTTT. It codes for CAVPGLSTDTQYF.

A few counts support this clonotype. The chain couples TRBV12-3 or TRBV12-4 to TRBJ1-4, with 7 nucleotides matching TRBD1. Trimming removed 1 base from V and 8 bases from J; junction bases left unmatched: 4. The CDR3 has 14 amino acids. CDR3 amino acids: CASSLVEGAEKLFF. DNA for the CDR3: TGTGCCAGCAGTTTAGTCGAGGGGGCGGAAAAACTGTTTTTT.

This clonotype was detected only a few times. The chain couples TRBV27 to TRBJ2-5; 10 nucleotides align to TRBD1. Trimming took 5 bases from V and 0 from J; bases not matched to a gene: 9. Germline V gene sequence: CDR1 MNHEY, CDR2 SMNVEV (reference sequence). CDR3 length: 17 amino acids. CDR3 in DNA: TGTGCCAGCAGTACTAGACAGGGGGCTGAATACCAAGAGACCCAGTACTTC. Amino acid sequence: CASSTRQGAEYQETQYF.

Turning to this clonotype: Being one base from a much bigger clone, this may be a read error. V gene TRBV7-9 combines with J gene TRBJ2-5; 7 bases are a match to TRBD1. The CDR3 sequence is 15 residues long. Germline V lookup: CDR1 SEHNR, CDR2 FQNEAQ (reference sequence). Unmatched junction bases numbered 17, after V lost 3 bases and J lost 13 bases. Here the CDR3 DNA reads TGTGCCAGCAGCTTGAACCGGGACAGATTCTACGAGCTGTACTTC. Protein sequence: CASSLNRDRFYELYF.

Ten or more counts support this clonotype. The J gene is TRBJ2-1, the V gene TRBV3-1; 10 bases are shared with TRBD2. This CDR3 has 14 amino acids. CDR1 is LGHDT and CDR2 is YNNKEL in the germline V gene (reference sequence). Trimming removed 8 bases from V and 2 bases from J; junction bases left unmatched: 3. CDR3 nucleotides: TGTGCCAGCCGGACTAGCGGTACCTACAATGAGCAGTTCTTC. This translates into CASRTSGTYNEQFF.

This clonotype occurred many times. The gene calls are TRBV5-1 and TRBJ2-5; 7 positions match TRBD1. Germline V gene lookup returns CDR1 SGHRS and CDR2 YFSETQ. CDR3 size: 11 residues. V trimming: 0 bases; J trimming: 11 bases; junction bases outside the gene matches: 1. The CDR3 sequence is CASSLEGAQYF. The CDR3 coding sequence is TGCGCCAGCAGCTTGGAGGGGGCTCAGTACTTC.

CDR3 in DNA: TGTGCCAGCAGGAAGGGACAGGGGAAGGCAGATACGCAGTATTTT. Translating gives CASRKGQGKADTQYF. The J gene is TRBJ2-3, the V gene TRBV5-4, with 10 bases fitting TRBD1. From germline, CDR1 is SGHNT and CDR2 YYREEE (reference sequence). The CDR3 has 15 amino acids. The V and J ends lost 5 bases and 4 bases, in that order; junction bases with no gene match: 7.

A word on this clonotype: One end of the junction varies from germline; a read error may be responsible. The V and J genes are TRBV12-3 or TRBV12-4 and TRBJ2-1, with a possible D match to TRBD1 (5 bases). The CDR3 runs 16 residues. The DNA for the CDR3 is TGTGCCTGCAGCCCACCCAACAGGATACGCTACAATGAGCAGTTCTTC. Translated, it gives CACSPPNRIRYNEQFF.

The chain links TRBV29-1 to TRBJ2-3, with D possibly being TRBD1 or TRBD2 (6 bases each). V gave up 8 bases and J gave up 6 bases, with 24 bases separating them. CDR3 length: 15 residues. CDR1 and CDR2 from the germline V gene are SQVTM and ANQGSEA. Here the CDR3 reads CSSLRPGAVGDTQYF. The DNA for the CDR3 is TGCAGCTCCCTACGTCCGGGGGCGGTGGGGGATACGCAGTATTTT.

This clonotype was seen ten or more times. V gene TRBV6-5 combines with J gene TRBJ2-7, with 11 bases lining up with TRBD1. V lost 4 bases, J lost 0 bases, and 2 bases stayed unmatched. The CDR3 is made up of 15 amino acids. The germline CDR1 and CDR2 sequences are MNHEY and SVGAGI. The CDR3: CASSWGTGGSYEQYF. CDR3 DNA: TGTGCCAGCAGTTGGGGGACAGGGGGCTCCTACGAGCAGTACTTC.

This chain joins TRBV6-4 and TRBJ2-3; 9 positions match TRBD2. The CDR3 has 16 amino acids. Trimming removed 5 bases from V and 1 base from J; junction bases left unmatched: 7. In germline, CDR1 is MRHNA, CDR2 SNTAGT. CDR3 nucleotide sequence: TGTGCCAGCAGTCGGCGGGGGGGCTCGGGCACAGATACGCAGTATTTT. Translating it yields CASSRRGGSGTDTQYF.

This clonotype was observed a handful of times. The chain carries TRBV19 and TRBJ2-3; D unclear. Trimming removed 5 bases at V and 3 bases at J, with 12 bases between. Per the germline V gene, CDR1 is LNHDA and CDR2 is SQIVND (reference sequence). This CDR3 is 14 amino acids long. This CDR3 reads CASSAQFQTDTQYF. The CDR3 bases are TGTGCCAGTAGTGCCCAGTTTCAAACAGATACGCAGTATTTT.

This clonotype showed up many times. The rearrangement joins TRBV6-5 to TRBJ1-5; D call uncertain. From germline, CDR1 is MNHEY and CDR2 SVGAGI. Trimming shortened V by 0 bases and J by 7 bases, and 10 bases separated the two germline ends. This CDR3 contains 14 residues. This CDR3 is CASSYSISSQPQHF. The DNA of the CDR3 is TGTGCCAGCAGTTACTCGATATCCTCCCAGCCCCAGCATTTT.

This clonotype was seen ten or more times. The chain carries TRBV5-1 and TRBJ2-3, with a possible D match to TRBD2 (7 bases). With 0 bases removed from V and 6 bases from J, the gap between germline ends came to 14 bases. CDR3 length: 15 amino acids. The germline gives CDR1 SGHRS, CDR2 YFSETQ. The CDR3 DNA sequence: TGCGCCAGCAGCTTGGCCGATGCGGGGGCGGATACGCAGTATTTT. Protein sequence: CASSLADAGADTQYF.

The chain has TRBV6-6 and TRBJ2-7; 8 bases are shared with TRBD1. Germline V gene lookup returns CDR1 MNHNY and CDR2 SVGAGI (reference sequence). The length of the CDR3 is 16 residues. J gave up 0 bases and V 5 bases, and 9 bases lay outside the gene matches. The CDR3: CASSNWGTGSSYEQYF. The DNA for the CDR3 is TGTGCCAGCAGTAACTGGGGGACAGGAAGCTCCTACGAGCAGTACTTC.

In its sample, this clonotype was seen many times. The genes are TRBV15 and TRBJ2-1, with 12 nucleotides matching TRBD2. CDR1 LNHNV and CDR2 YYDKDF come from the germline V gene (reference sequence). The length of the CDR3 is 19 residues. V trimming: 0 bases; J trimming: 0 bases; junction bases outside the gene matches: 6. CDR3 in amino acids: CATSRDKLAGGSSYNEQFF. In nucleotides, the CDR3 is TGTGCCACCAGCAGAGATAAACTAGCGGGGGGAAGCTCCTACAATGAGCAGTTCTTC.

This clonotype was counted many times. The chain recombines TRBV9 with TRBJ2-1; no clear D. This CDR3 spans 15 amino acids. The V gene's germline CDR1 is SGDLS and CDR2 YYNGEE. Trimming left V 0 bases short and J 2 bases short, with 9 bases between. This CDR3 is CASSVGPSTYNEQFF. The CDR3 DNA reads as TGTGCCAGCAGCGTAGGACCGTCCACCTACAATGAGCAGTTCTTC.

The CDR3 nucleotides read TGTGCCAGCAGTTGCGACGGACAGGGCAGTTCACCCCTCCACTTT. Its translation: CASSCDGQGSSPLHF. V usage is TRBV6-5 and J usage is TRBJ1-6; 8 bases match TRBD1. The CDR3 is 15 residues long. The ends lost 4 bases at V and 9 bases at J; junction bases unmatched: 8. Per germline, CDR1 MNHEY and CDR2 SVGAGI.

This clonotype occurred a few times. This chain joins TRBV2 and TRBJ2-1, with D unresolved. Germline V gives CDR1 SNHLY, CDR2 FYNNEI. The CDR3 totals 16 residues. The V end was cut by 6 bases, the J end by 0 bases, with 15 bases between. CDR3 residues: CASRFIGLFSYNEQFF. The DNA for the CDR3 is TGTGCCAGCAGATTTATAGGCCTCTTCTCCTACAATGAGCAGTTCTTC.

This clonotype turned up a few times. One end of the junction is discordant with germline, which a read error may explain. The V gene is TRBV6-5, the J gene TRBJ2-5; no definite D call. CDR3 length: 13 amino acids. Looked up from germline, CDR1 is MNHEY and CDR2 is SVGAGI. As DNA, the CDR3 is TGTGCCAGCAGTTCGTCCCTTTTAGAGTCCCAGTACTTC. This sequence encodes CASSSSLLESQYF.

J is TRBJ1-4 and V is TRBV18, with a tentative D call TRBD1 (5 bases). Trimming shortened V by 0 bases and J by 7 bases, and 9 bases separated the two germline ends. CDR1 is KGHSH and CDR2 is LQKENI in the germline V gene. The CDR3 runs 14 residues. Here the CDR3 DNA reads TGTGCCAGCTCACCACCGGGGGTCGGTGAAAAACTGTTTTTT. Translating gives CASSPPGVGEKLFF.

As regards this clonotype: This may be a read error: a much more frequent sequence differs by one nucleotide. The rearrangement links TRBV5-1 to TRBJ2-5; 10 nucleotides match TRBD1. Trimming removed 4 bases from V and 4 bases from J; junction bases left unmatched: 13. The germline V gene has CDR1 SGHRS and CDR2 YFSETQ. The CDR3 consists of 17 residues. In nucleotides, the CDR3 is TGCGCCAGCAGCCCCGGGACCGGGACAGGGGCAGGAGAGACCCAGTACTTC. The encoded protein is CASSPGTGTGAGETQYF.

In this sample, this clonotype turned up a few times. The V gene is TRBV7-9, the J gene TRBJ1-5, with TRBD1 identical over 7 bases. J lost 0 bases, V lost 0 bases, and 5 bases had no gene match. Germline values: CDR1 SEHNR, CDR2 FQNEAQ (reference sequence). The CDR3 is 17 amino acids. DNA for the CDR3: TGTGCCAGCAGCTTAGCCGAGACAGGGCTTAGCAATCAGCCCCAGCATTTT. Translating it yields CASSLAETGLSNQPQHF.

V is TRBV5-4 and J is TRBJ2-7; 7 bases are shared with TRBD1. After removal of 0 bases from V and 12 bases from J, the junction contained 12 bases not matched to a gene. This CDR3 has 14 amino acids. In germline, CDR1 is SGHNT, CDR2 YYREEE (reference sequence). The CDR3, as DNA: TGTGCCAGCAGCTTGGGACAGGGAAAAAACATTCGGTACTTC. Translated, it gives CASSLGQGKNIRYF.